The T cell receptor beta chain under discussion was sequenced for a study of T-cell memory formation after mild COVID-19. Trimming took off 6 bases at V and 1 base at J, with 9 bases between the two ends. CDR3 length: 13 residues. The V gene's germline CDR1 is ENHRY and CDR2 SYGVKD. This clonotype has more than one count but fewer than ten. TCRdb analysed the 5' RACE reads with MiXCR anew, one entry per CDR3 protein. The repertoire includes a few hundred thousand distinct CDR3 sequences, roughly 24% of them detected once, and roughly 8.9% sits in the top ten. The clonotype originates from an adult woman who had mild COVID-19 (a few samples of this study predate the infection). Cell type and time point are not known. The sample was PBMCs or a T cell subset sorted from them (not recorded which). The rearrangement links TRBV10-3 to TRBJ1-1; D is unclear. CDR3 region: CAISEGPNTEAFF. The CDR3 nucleotides read TGTGCCATCAGCGAGGGTCCGAACACTGAAGCTTTCTTT.